This is a list of T cell receptor beta chains from one sample in a study of blood T cell repertoires in COVID-19. TCRdb's copy holds only in-frame clones and misses some; the assay was immunoSEQ multiplex PCR. The sample includes some 670,000 clones, just under 90% of them seen just once. What was sequenced was peripheral blood. These receptors were taken from a woman aged 18-29 years with acute or convalescent COVID-19. Both conserved end residues are part of each CDR3. Each record gives: V gene, CDR3 protein.

v_call: TRBV7-2; cdr3_aa: CASSSFYTSSYEQYF
v_call: TRBV5-5; cdr3_aa: CASSAGTGGNSPLHF
v_call: TRBV6-5; cdr3_aa: CASSYSQDRRDGYTF
v_call: TRBV7-2; cdr3_aa: CASSRTTWYNEQFF
v_call: TRBV27; cdr3_aa: CASSDRDRSQGYTF
v_call: TRBV29-1; cdr3_aa: CSGERADRVYF
v_call: TRBV19; cdr3_aa: CASSEGFTPTEAFF
v_call: TRBV30; cdr3_aa: CAWSAQGREKLFF
v_call: TRBV7-2; cdr3_aa: CASGQTSGAYEQYF
v_call: TRBV5-1; cdr3_aa: CASSLDGGDEQFF
v_call: TRBV11-2; cdr3_aa: CASSSLTGQGKYEQYF
v_call: TRBV12-3/TRBV12-4; cdr3_aa: CASRGQGNTEAFF
v_call: TRBV30; cdr3_aa: CAWTNKAQANYGYTF
v_call: TRBV3-1/TRBV3-2; cdr3_aa: CASSFRTGAPNGYTF
v_call: TRBV2; cdr3_aa: CASSDGSGTLPYNTEAFF
v_call: TRBV7-9; cdr3_aa: CASIGTRESFSSYNEQFF
v_call: TRBV7-3; cdr3_aa: CASSPRQGWHEQYF
v_call: TRBV5-1; cdr3_aa: CASSLSGYEQYF
v_call: TRBV19; cdr3_aa: CATRRGTGGNQPQHF
v_call: TRBV4-3; cdr3_aa: CASSVHYRDTTYNEQFF
v_call: TRBV30; cdr3_aa: CAWRRTASGNTIYF
v_call: TRBV6-5; cdr3_aa: CASSRQLMNTEAFF
v_call: TRBV19; cdr3_aa: CASSIYGAGANTEAFF
v_call: TRBV9; cdr3_aa: CASSTGLAGAYEQYF
v_call: TRBV6-2/TRBV6-3; cdr3_aa: CASSQVLAEAFF
v_call: TRBV12-3/TRBV12-4; cdr3_aa: CASSFEGQAAFF
v_call: TRBV12-3/TRBV12-4; cdr3_aa: CASSLYEETQYF
v_call: TRBV5-1; cdr3_aa: CASSPGQGNYGYTF
v_call: TRBV5-1; cdr3_aa: CASSLAGPPNYGYTF
v_call: TRBV5-1; cdr3_aa: CASSLGQGESYNEQFF
v_call: TRBV4-3; cdr3_aa: CASSQVPGEAGNTIYF
v_call: TRBV2; cdr3_aa: CASMGEGVSYEQYF
v_call: TRBV7-6; cdr3_aa: CASSLAAGTTKPQYGYTF
v_call: TRBV3-1/TRBV3-2; cdr3_aa: CASSQTGLAGGGWTDTQYF
v_call: TRBV18; cdr3_aa: CASSLTGTGAPEAFF
v_call: TRBV5-1; cdr3_aa: CASSSRDRGSGSLGTEAFF
v_call: TRBV5-1; cdr3_aa: CASSLPRPRGDGNTEAFF
v_call: TRBV6-6; cdr3_aa: CASSYSGGWTGNTIYF
v_call: TRBV13; cdr3_aa: CASSLGTGGYGYTF
v_call: TRBV5-1; cdr3_aa: CASSLDWSSYNEQFF
v_call: TRBV4-1; cdr3_aa: CASSPGLAGVRNEQFF
v_call: TRBV30; cdr3_aa: CAWSRRDRNTEAFF
v_call: TRBV30; cdr3_aa: CAWSAELGETQYF
v_call: TRBV5-1; cdr3_aa: CASSFDRAYGYTF
v_call: TRBV19; cdr3_aa: CASTRGGVSTEAFF
v_call: TRBV2; cdr3_aa: CASSELQGDQPQHF
v_call: TRBV27; cdr3_aa: CASIGTGPNPGELFF
v_call: TRBV5-1; cdr3_aa: CASSLEGTGGTDTQYF
v_call: TRBV10-2; cdr3_aa: CATTGVAGNEQFF
v_call: TRBV4-3; cdr3_aa: CASSQDERLRVEGYTF
v_call: TRBV5-1; cdr3_aa: CASSLEWSTAYEQYF
v_call: TRBV9; cdr3_aa: CASSEGGTGSNQPQHF
v_call: TRBV27; cdr3_aa: CASSWTGSSYEQYF
v_call: TRBV5-4; cdr3_aa: CASSSGGRDGSYGYTF
v_call: TRBV10-2; cdr3_aa: CASGDRVNEQYF
v_call: TRBV5-1; cdr3_aa: CASSVHRSQGTEAFF
v_call: TRBV11-2; cdr3_aa: CASSLVSGDYQPQHF
v_call: TRBV6-1; cdr3_aa: CASSDRGWYTF
v_call: TRBV11-3; cdr3_aa: CASSSGRYTEAFF